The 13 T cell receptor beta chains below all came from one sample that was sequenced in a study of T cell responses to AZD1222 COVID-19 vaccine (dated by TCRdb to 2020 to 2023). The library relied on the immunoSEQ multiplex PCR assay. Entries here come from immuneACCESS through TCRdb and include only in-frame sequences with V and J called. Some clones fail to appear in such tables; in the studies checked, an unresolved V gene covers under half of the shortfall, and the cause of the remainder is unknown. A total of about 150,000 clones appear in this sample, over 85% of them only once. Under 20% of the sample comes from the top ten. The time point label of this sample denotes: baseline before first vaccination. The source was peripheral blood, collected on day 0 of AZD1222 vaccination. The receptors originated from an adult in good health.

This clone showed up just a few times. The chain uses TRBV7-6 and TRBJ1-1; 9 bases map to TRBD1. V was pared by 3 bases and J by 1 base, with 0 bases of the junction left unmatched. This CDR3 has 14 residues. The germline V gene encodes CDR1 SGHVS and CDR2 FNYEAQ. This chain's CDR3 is CASSLGQGNTEAFF. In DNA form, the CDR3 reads TGTGCCAGCAGCTTGGGACAGGGGAACACTGAAGCTTTCTTT.

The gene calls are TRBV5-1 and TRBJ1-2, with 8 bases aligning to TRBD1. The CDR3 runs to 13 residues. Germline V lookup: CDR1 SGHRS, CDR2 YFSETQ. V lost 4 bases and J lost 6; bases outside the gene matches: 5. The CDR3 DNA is TGCGCCAGCAGCCCGGGGACAGGTGATGGCTACACCTTC. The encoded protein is CASSPGTGDGYTF.

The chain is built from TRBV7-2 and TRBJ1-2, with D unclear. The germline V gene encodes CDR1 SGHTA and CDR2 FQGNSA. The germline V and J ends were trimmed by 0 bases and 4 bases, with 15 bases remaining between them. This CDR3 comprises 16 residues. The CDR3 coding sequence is TGTGCCAGCAGCTTAGCGCTTTTGGGTGGGTTCTATGGCTACACCTTC. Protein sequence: CASSLALLGGFYGYTF.

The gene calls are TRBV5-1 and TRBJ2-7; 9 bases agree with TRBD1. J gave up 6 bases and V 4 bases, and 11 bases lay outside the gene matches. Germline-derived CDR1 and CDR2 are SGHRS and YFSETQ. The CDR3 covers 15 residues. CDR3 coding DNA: TGCGCCAGCAGCGGTATACCGGGACAGGGCACCGAGCAGTACTTC. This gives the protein CASSGIPGQGTEQYF.

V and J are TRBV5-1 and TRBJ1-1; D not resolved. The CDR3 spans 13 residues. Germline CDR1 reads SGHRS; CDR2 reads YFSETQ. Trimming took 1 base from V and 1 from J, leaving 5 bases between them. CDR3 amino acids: CASSLNQNTEAFF. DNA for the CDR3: TGCGCCAGCAGCTTGAACCAGAACACTGAAGCTTTCTTT.

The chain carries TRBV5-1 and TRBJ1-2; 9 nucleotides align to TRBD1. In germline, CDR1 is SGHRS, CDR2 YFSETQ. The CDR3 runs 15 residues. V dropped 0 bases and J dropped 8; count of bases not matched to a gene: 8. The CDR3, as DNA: TGCGCCAGCAGCTTGGCCATTGGGACAGGGACCGGCTACACCTTC. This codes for CASSLAIGTGTGYTF. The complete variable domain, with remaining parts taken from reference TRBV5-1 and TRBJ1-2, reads KAGVTQTPRYLIKTRGQQVTLSCSPISGHRSVSWYQQTPGQGLQFLFEYFSETQRNKGNFPGRFSGRQFSNSRSEMNVSTLELGDSALYLCASSLAIGTGTGYTFGSGTRLTVV.

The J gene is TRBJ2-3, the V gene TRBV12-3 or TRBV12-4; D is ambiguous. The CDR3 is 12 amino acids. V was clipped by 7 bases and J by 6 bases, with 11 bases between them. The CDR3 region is CASTKNMDTQYF. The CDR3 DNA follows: TGTGCCAGCACCAAAAATATGGATACGCAGTATTTT.

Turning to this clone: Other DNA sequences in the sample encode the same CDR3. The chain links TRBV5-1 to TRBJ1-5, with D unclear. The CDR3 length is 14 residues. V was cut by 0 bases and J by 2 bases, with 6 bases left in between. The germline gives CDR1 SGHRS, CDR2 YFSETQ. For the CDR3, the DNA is TGCGCCAGCAGCTTGGGGGGTGGCAATCAGCCCCAGCATTTT. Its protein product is CASSLGGGNQPQHF.

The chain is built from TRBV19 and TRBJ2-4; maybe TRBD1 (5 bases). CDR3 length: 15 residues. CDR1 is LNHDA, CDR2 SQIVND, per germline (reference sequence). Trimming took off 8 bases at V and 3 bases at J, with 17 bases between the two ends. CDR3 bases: TGTGCCAGTGAAAACCATGGGGCGAACAAAAACATTCAGTACTTC. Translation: CASENHGANKNIQYF.

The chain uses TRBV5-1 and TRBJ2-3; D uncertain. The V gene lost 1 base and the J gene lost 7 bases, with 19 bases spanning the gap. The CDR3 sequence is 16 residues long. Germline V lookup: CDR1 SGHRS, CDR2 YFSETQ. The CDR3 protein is CASSLSQVLGRNTQYF. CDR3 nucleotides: TGCGCCAGCAGCTTGAGCCAGGTTCTGGGTCGGAATACGCAGTATTTT.

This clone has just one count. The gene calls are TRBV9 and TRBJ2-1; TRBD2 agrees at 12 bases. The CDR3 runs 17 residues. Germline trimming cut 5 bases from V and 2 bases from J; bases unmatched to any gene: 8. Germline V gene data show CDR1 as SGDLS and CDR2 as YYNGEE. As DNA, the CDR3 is TGTGCCAGCAGTCCGAGGACTAGCGGGACTACCTACAATGAGCAGTTCTTC. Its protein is CASSPRTSGTTYNEQFF.

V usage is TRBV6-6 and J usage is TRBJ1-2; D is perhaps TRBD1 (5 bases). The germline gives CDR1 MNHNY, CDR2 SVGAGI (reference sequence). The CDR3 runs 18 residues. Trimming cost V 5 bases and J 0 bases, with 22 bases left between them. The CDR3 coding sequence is TGTGCCAGCAGTCCCATTTATTTCGGACACCCAGCTAACTATGGCTACACCTTC. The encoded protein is CASSPIYFGHPANYGYTF.

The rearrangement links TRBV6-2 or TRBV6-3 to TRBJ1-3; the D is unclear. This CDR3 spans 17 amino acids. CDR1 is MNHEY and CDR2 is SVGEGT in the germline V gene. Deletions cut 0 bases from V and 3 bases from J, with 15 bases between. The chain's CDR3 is CASSYSIGRAVGNTIYF. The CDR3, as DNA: TGTGCCAGCAGTTACTCGATCGGGAGGGCCGTTGGAAACACCATATATTTT.